This entry is about one TCR beta chain. These data originate in a study of blood T cell repertoires in COVID-19. About the research overall: Specimens from acute and convalescent COVID-19 originated in the United States, Italy and Spain. The cDNA or gDNA used as material had been derived from T cells, B-cell-depleted T cells, or PBMCs.

Under the authors' procedure: Estimated nucleated cell counts came from reference gene primer amplification. TCRdb's copy holds only in-frame clones and misses some; the assay was immunoSEQ multiplex PCR. The DNA was the basis for D and trimming; V, J and clone size are from that table. The sample holds about 130,000 clones, 81% seen once. Germline values: CDR1 MDHEN, CDR2 SYDVKM. The CDR3 has 15 residues. Germline trimming cut 5 bases from V and 2 bases from J; bases unmatched to any gene: 6. The clonotype originates from a woman aged 45-65 years with acute or convalescent COVID-19. Sequenced input: peripheral blood. The chain joins TRBV28 to TRBJ2-3; 8 positions match TRBD1. CDR3 DNA: TGTGCCAGCAGTCCACGGGACAGGCTCACAGATACGCAGTATTTT. This gives the protein CASSPRDRLTDTQYF.